The rows below give T cell receptor beta chains drawn from one sample of a study of blood T cell repertoires in COVID-19. Clones were sequenced by immunoSEQ multiplex PCR, and TCRdb holds only the in-frame ones, with some missing. The sample records 120,000 or so clones, less than 90% being singletons. The source material was peripheral blood. The origin of the receptors is a man older than 75 with active or convalescent COVID-19. Each CDR3 is given with its conserved first and last residue. Fields, in order: CDR3 protein, CDR3 DNA, V gene, clone size, D gene, J gene. The D gene is left open where the match is weak. Expanded clones are given a class, and other clones once, few, many or no size at all.

cdr3_aa: CASSHLGLAGDGTDTQYF
cdr3_nt: TGCGCCAGCAGCCACCTGGGACTAGCGGGGGACGGCACAGATACGCAGTATTTT
v_call: TRBV4-1
clone_size: NA
d_call: TRBD2
j_call: TRBJ2-3

cdr3_aa: CASSFTSGFSTQYF
cdr3_nt: TGTGCCAGCAGTTTTACTAGCGGGTTTAGCACGCAGTATTTT
v_call: TRBV28
clone_size: NA
d_call: TRBD2
j_call: TRBJ2-3

cdr3_aa: CASSERSSGGRGTDTQYF
cdr3_nt: TGCGCCAGCAGTGAGAGGTCTAGCGGGGGCCGAGGCACAGATACGCAGTATTTT
v_call: TRBV10-1
clone_size: NA
d_call: TRBD2
j_call: TRBJ2-3

cdr3_aa: CASSQGQKGNTIYF
cdr3_nt: TGTGCCAGCAGCCAAGGACAGAAAGGAAACACCATATATTTT
v_call: TRBV9
clone_size: NA
d_call: NA
j_call: TRBJ1-3

cdr3_aa: CASSFPRGGYTF
cdr3_nt: TGTGCCAGCAGCTTCCCCCGAGGTGGCTACACCTTC
v_call: TRBV5-8
clone_size: NA
d_call: NA
j_call: TRBJ1-2

cdr3_aa: CAWSIGTGISPLHF
cdr3_nt: TGTGCCTGGAGTATCGGGACAGGAATATCACCCCTCCACTTT
v_call: TRBV30
clone_size: NA
d_call: TRBD1
j_call: TRBJ1-6

cdr3_aa: CASSAGTGKKETQYF
cdr3_nt: TGTGCCAGCAGCGCCGGGACAGGGAAGAAAGAGACCCAGTACTTC
v_call: TRBV7-2
clone_size: NA
d_call: TRBD1
j_call: TRBJ2-5

cdr3_aa: CASSIDRNYEQYF
cdr3_nt: TGTGCCAGTAGTATAGACAGGAACTACGAGCAGTACTTC
v_call: TRBV19
clone_size: once
d_call: NA
j_call: TRBJ2-7

cdr3_aa: CSASWRQGPDTQYF
cdr3_nt: TGCAGTGCTAGTTGGCGACAGGGCCCAGATACGCAGTATTTT
v_call: TRBV20-1
clone_size: NA
d_call: TRBD1
j_call: TRBJ2-3

cdr3_aa: CAWSVLSTEAFF
cdr3_nt: TGTGCCTGGAGTGTACTATCTACCGAAGCTTTCTTT
v_call: TRBV30
clone_size: NA
d_call: NA
j_call: TRBJ1-1

cdr3_aa: CASSLGTSGGPDTQYF
cdr3_nt: TGCGCCAGCAGCTTGGGGACTAGCGGGGGCCCAGATACGCAGTATTTT
v_call: TRBV5-1
clone_size: NA
d_call: TRBD2
j_call: TRBJ2-3

cdr3_aa: CASRQGAGGYTF
cdr3_nt: TGTGCCAGCAGACAGGGGGCGGGCGGCTACACCTTC
v_call: TRBV2
clone_size: NA
d_call: TRBD1
j_call: TRBJ1-2

cdr3_aa: CASSPPHDSMNTEAFF
cdr3_nt: TGTGCCAGCAGCCCGCCACACGACAGCATGAACACTGAAGCTTTCTTT
v_call: TRBV3-1/TRBV3-2
clone_size: NA
d_call: NA
j_call: TRBJ1-1

cdr3_aa: CASSLDDLSSYEQYF
cdr3_nt: TGCGCCAGCAGCTTGGATGACTTAAGCTCCTACGAGCAGTACTTC
v_call: TRBV5-1
clone_size: NA
d_call: NA
j_call: TRBJ2-7

cdr3_aa: CASRPGTGDQPQHF
cdr3_nt: TGTGCCAGTAGGCCCGGGACAGGGGATCAGCCCCAGCATTTT
v_call: TRBV19
clone_size: once
d_call: TRBD1
j_call: TRBJ1-5